Only a few counts were recorded for the clone carrying this T cell receptor beta chain. What it recognizes is unknown. The data are from a study of post-analysis software for immune sequencing data. Looking at the study overall: Recorded subtypes: relapsing-remitting, secondary progressive, progressive-relapsing; some patients unannotated. Study findings and constraints: The authors found that F measure strongly co-clustered same-batch samples. The study found TRBV5-6, TRBV5-1 and TRBV20-1 among a handful of TRBV segments more frequent in patients than controls. Controls had significantly higher normalized Chao1 diversity than multiple sclerosis patients.

Presence of unique molecular identifiers characterized the TCR beta cDNA libraries. The T cell input of 1 to 10 million gave roughly 0.5 million cDNA molecules. One entry per CDR3 protein results from TCRdb running MiXCR on the PCR reads. The table has hundreds of thousands of distinct CDR3 sequences, 25% to 30% seen once. The germline V gene has CDR1 MNHNY and CDR2 SVGAGI (reference sequence). Trimming removed 5 bases from V and 8 bases from J; junction bases left unmatched: 8. The CDR3 is 14 amino acids. The origin of this receptor is a girl aged 5 to 17 with multiple sclerosis. V usage is TRBV6-6 and J usage is TRBJ1-2; 10 nucleotides line up with TRBD1. What was sequenced was blood. Here the CDR3 DNA reads TGTGCCAGCAGTCTCCCGGGACAGGGGATCGGCTACACCTTC. It yields the protein CASSLPGQGIGYTF.